This T cell receptor (beta chain) came from a study of blood T cell repertoires in COVID-19. Whole-study context: COVID-19 samples collected from the United States, Italy and Spain covered acute and convalescent phases. The analysed material was cDNA or gDNA that came from T cells, B-cell-depleted T cells, or PBMCs.

V shed 4 bases and J 8 bases; nucleotides not matched to a gene: 9. Germline CDR1 and CDR2: SGHRS and YFSETQ. This CDR3 region has 16 residues. Sequenced by immunoSEQ multiplex PCR; TCRdb stores in-frame clones only, minus some. The repertoire holds about 160,000 clones, with 78% as singletons. The sequenced sample consisted of peripheral blood. The chain joins TRBV5-1 to TRBJ2-1; 13 nucleotides align to TRBD2. This TCR was sampled from a woman of 80 years or more with acute or convalescent COVID-19. The CDR3, as DNA: TGCGCCAGCAGCCCGACTAGCGGGGGGCCCAGGCATGAGCAGTTCTTC. Translation gives CASSPTSGGPRHEQFF.